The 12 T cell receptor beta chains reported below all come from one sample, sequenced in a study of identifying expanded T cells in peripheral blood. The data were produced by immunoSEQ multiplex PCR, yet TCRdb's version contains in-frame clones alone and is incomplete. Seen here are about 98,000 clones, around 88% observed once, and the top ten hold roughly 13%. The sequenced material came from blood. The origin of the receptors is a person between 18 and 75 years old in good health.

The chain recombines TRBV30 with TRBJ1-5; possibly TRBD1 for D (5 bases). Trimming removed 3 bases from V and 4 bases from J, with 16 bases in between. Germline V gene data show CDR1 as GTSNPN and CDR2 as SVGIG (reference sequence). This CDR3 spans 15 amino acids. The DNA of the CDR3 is TGTGCCTGGAGCACGGGACGGGGAGAAAATCAGCCCCAGCATTTT. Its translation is CAWSTGRGENQPQHF.

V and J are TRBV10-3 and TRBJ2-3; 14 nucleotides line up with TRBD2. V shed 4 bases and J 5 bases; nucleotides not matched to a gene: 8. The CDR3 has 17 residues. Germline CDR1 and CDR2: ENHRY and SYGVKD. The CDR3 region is CAISAQTSGRAIDTQYF. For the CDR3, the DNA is TGTGCCATCAGTGCCCAGACTAGCGGGAGGGCCATAGATACGCAGTATTTT.

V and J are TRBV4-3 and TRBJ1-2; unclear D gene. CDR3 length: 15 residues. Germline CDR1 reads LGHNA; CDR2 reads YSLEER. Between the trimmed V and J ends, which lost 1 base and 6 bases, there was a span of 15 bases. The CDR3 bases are TGCGCCAGCAGCCAAGTTTGGAAAGGGTTTCATGGCTACACCTTC. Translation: CASSQVWKGFHGYTF.

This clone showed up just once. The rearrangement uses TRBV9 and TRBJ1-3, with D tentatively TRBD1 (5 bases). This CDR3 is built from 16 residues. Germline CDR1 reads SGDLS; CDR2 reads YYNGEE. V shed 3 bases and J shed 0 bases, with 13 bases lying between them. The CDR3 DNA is TGTGCCAGCAGCGCGGGGGTTCCTTACTCTGGAAACACCATATATTTT. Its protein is CASSAGVPYSGNTIYF.

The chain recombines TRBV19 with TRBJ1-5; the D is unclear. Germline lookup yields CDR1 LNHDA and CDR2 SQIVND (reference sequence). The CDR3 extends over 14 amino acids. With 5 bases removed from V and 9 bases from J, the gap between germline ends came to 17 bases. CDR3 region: CASSERRVEGPQHF. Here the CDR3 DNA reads TGTGCCAGTAGTGAGAGACGGGTCGAGGGGCCCCAGCATTTT.

CDR3 region: CASSRTGDGYTF. CDR3 DNA sequence: TGTGCCAGCAGCAGGACAGGGGATGGCTACACCTTC. The gene calls are TRBV5-8 and TRBJ1-2; 9 bases map to TRBD1. There are 12 residues in the CDR3. Looked up from germline, CDR1 is SGHTS and CDR2 is YDEGEE. Trimming cost V 4 bases and J 6 bases; bases outside gene matches: 1.

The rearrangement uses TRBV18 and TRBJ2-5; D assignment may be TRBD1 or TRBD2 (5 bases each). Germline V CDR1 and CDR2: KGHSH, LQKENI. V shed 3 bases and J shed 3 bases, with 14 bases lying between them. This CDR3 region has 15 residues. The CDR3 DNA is TGTGCCAGCTCACCCTTTCAGGGACGGGAAGAGACCCAGTACTTC. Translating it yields CASSPFQGREETQYF.

In DNA form, the CDR3 reads TGTGCCAGCAGTCCCGTAGGACTAGCGGGAGGGAACGAGCAGTACTTC. Its protein product is CASSPVGLAGGNEQYF. The chain joins TRBV28 to TRBJ2-7, with TRBD2 identical over 15 bases. There are 16 residues in the CDR3. The germline gives CDR1 MDHEN, CDR2 SYDVKM. The V segment lost 5 bases and the J segment 5 bases; nucleotides outside the gene matches: 7.

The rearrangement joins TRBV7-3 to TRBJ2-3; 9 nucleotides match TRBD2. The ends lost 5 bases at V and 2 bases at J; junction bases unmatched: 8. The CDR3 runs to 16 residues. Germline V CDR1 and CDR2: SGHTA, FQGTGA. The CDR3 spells CASSPGPSGITDTQYF. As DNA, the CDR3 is TGTGCCAGCAGCCCCGGGCCTAGCGGGATCACAGATACGCAGTATTTT.

Here the CDR3 reads CASSYDSAYEQYF. CDR3 DNA: TGTGCCAGCAGTTACGACAGTGCCTACGAGCAGTACTTC. This chain uses TRBV6-5 with TRBJ2-7, with a weak D call TRBD1 (5 bases). CDR3 size: 13 residues. V was pared by 2 bases and J by 2 bases, with 7 bases between. Germline V gene lookup returns CDR1 MNHEY and CDR2 SVGAGI.

The CDR3 is CASRTGSAEAFF. The CDR3 nucleotides are TGTGCCAGCAGAACAGGGTCTGCTGAAGCTTTCTTT. V usage is TRBV27 and J usage is TRBJ1-1, with TRBD1 as a possible D gene (6 bases). The CDR3 length is 12 residues. Trimming shortened V by 6 bases and J by 6 bases, and 11 bases separated the two germline ends. Germline V gene lookup returns CDR1 MNHEY and CDR2 SMNVEV (reference sequence).

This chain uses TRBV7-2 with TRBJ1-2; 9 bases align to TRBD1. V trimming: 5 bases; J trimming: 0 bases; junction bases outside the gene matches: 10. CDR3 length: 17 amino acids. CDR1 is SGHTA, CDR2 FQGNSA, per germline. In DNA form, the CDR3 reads TGTGCCAGCAGCGATGGGACAGGGAGGTTAGCTAACTATGGCTACACCTTC. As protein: CASSDGTGRLANYGYTF.